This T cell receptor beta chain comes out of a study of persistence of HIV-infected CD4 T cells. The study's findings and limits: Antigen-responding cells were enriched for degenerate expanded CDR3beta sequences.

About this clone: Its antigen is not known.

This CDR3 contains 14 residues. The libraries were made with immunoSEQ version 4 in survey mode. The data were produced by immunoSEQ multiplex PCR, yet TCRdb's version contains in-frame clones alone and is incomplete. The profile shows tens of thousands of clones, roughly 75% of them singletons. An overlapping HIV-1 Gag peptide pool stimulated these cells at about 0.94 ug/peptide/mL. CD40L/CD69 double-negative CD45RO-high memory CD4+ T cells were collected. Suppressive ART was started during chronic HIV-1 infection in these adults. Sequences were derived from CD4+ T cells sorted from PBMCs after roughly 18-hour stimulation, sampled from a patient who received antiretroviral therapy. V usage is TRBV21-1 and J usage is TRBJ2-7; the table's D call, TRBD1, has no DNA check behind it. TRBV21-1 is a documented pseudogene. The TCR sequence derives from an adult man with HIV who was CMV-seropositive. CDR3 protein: CASSTSGQFYEQYF. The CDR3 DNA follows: TGTGCCAGCAGCACGTCGGGACAGTTCTACGAGCAGTACTTC.